The entry below gives a single T cell receptor beta chain sequence along with its context. This clonotype was seen repeatedly, ten times or more. It has no known antigen specificity. No base-level quality is on record; no much larger clone is a single base apart. TCR beta CDR3 regions were amplified from RNA transcripts. The TCR CDR3 was subjected to a first round of RT-PCR using the HTBI primer set and the Qiagen OneStep RT-PCR kit. A second multiplex PCR round built the libraries, followed by size selection and purification. Libraries were sequenced paired-end with 100 bp reads on an Illumina HiSeq2000. The source study handled its data this way. SOAPnuke was used to process the raw data, removing reads that contained adapters or uncalled bases, had a mean Phred below 15, or lacked an exact match to the constant primer or identifier. High-quality paired reads were merged with COPE v1.2.5, and unique nucleotide sequences were defined as clonotypes. MiTCR v1.1 was used to align clonotypes to the IMGT TRBV, TRBD and TRBJ reference segments. Only V-J combinations with frequency above 0.0001, covering 99.2% of repertoires, were analysed. A TCS score was defined as the ratio between F50 (clonal expansion) and ExV (chaos), using BLOSUM62-based TCRdist between CDR3 peptides within each V-J. Welch's t-statistics and random forest reduced fewer than 600 V-J features to roughly 13, which were used in a naive Bayes classifier (R e1071). The similarity between thyroid and blood repertoires was quantified using the Morisita-Horn index. The public sequencing data were trimmed at Q25 with fastp and processed into clonotypes with MiXCR by TCRdb, which kept only in-frame beta chains. Identical CDR3 protein sequences are pooled into one entry, listed with their most common genes and DNA. The V and J calls, along with clone size, are taken from TCRdb and not from the paper's own processing. For this sample there are fewer than 750,000 distinct CDR3 sequences; roughly 14% appear just once. The ten largest make up 4.3% of the sample.

These data come from a study of T cells in Graves' hyperthyroidism and ophthalmopathy (dated by TCRdb to between 2017 and 2020). Regarding the complete study: Peripheral blood samples were taken at the time of initial diagnosis, prior to any treatment. TCR V-J signatures able to tell the groups apart were searched for in a discovery cohort of 90 to 100 patients, of whom more than 40 had Graves' ophthalmopathy and around 56 had stable Graves' hyperthyroidism. Prospective prediction of ophthalmopathy was tested in an independent validation cohort consisting of about 19 hyperthyroidism patients and some 17 patients who later progressed to ophthalmopathy. For training and testing, the roughly 100 patients in the discovery cohort were randomly divided in a 7:3 ratio. Thyroid tissue and blood T-cell repertoires from six Graves' hyperthyroidism patients were also compared in the study. After blood sampling, hyperthyroidism patients were treated with methimazole at a starting dose of 30 mg daily, and ophthalmopathy patients were treated with high-dose intravenous methylprednisolone. TCR Vbeta CDR3 sequencing of around 130 peripheral blood samples (43 ophthalmopathy, roughly 72 hyperthyroidism and approximately 17 progressor patients) is reported in the paper.

What the work shows at the level of the full study, not this receptor alone: Ophthalmopathy was separated from stable hyperthyroidism by a 13 V-J signature model, with 85% to 90% sensitivity and about 84% specificity obtained in cross-validation and 80%/75% obtained in testing. Most expanded thyroid clonotypes (frequency above 0.001) were also detected in blood, suggesting blood repertoires may reflect thyroid immune responses. Sample size was not statistically predetermined, and investigators were not blinded to group allocation. During validation, the model predicted progression to ophthalmopathy a median of about 6.5 months ahead of onset, with around 70% sensitivity and 72.22% specificity.

Trimming leaves V shorter by 8 bases and J shorter by 4 bases, with the junction holding 4 bases beyond the gene matches. The CDR3 holds 14 amino acids from the cysteine to the phenylalanine. The CDR3 DNA has 42 bases and is translated from base 1. Ophthalmopathy patients had moderately to severely active disease, with a Clinical Activity Score of 3 or more, a NOSPECS grade of 4 or more, and a disease duration of less than 3 months. Any patient with an uncontrolled infection, another autoimmune disease, pregnancy or lactation was excluded. Clinical symptoms, serum thyroxine and TRAb, thyroid ultrasound, and orbital computed tomography formed the basis for the diagnoses. Ficoll-Paque density gradient centrifugation was used to isolate PBMCs from approximately 10 ml of fresh peripheral blood. Trizol reagent was used to extract total RNA, and RNA quality was then checked on an Agilent 2100 Bioanalyzer.

This chain is built from TRBV12-3 or TRBV12-4 and TRBJ2-2, with TRBD1 matching 10 junction bases. Sequencing was done on a sample of blood. The sequence came from a woman in her thirties or forties with Graves' ophthalmopathy. Here the CDR3 is given as CASCGQGGTGELFF. The DNA sequence follows: TGTGCCAGCTGCGGACAGGGGGGCACCGGGGAGCTGTTTTTT.